The present TCR beta chain was sequenced within a study of CD8+ T cells in alopecia areata. Study details: Treated patients were given oral tofacitinib, which was dosed at 5 to 10 mg twice daily. Study-wide results and caveats: Tofacitinib produced a significant decrease in scalp clonality and in expanded CD8+ clones among the top 100. While tofacitinib was given, many expanded lesional clones persisted in scalp and blood.

The treatment denotes: oral pan-JAK inhibitor, 5-10 mg twice daily. Lesional scalp punch biopsies and peripheral blood were collected from alopecia areata patients. This clone was detected only a few times. Its antigen is still unknown. RNA extraction was followed by reverse transcription into cDNA, which acted as the sequencing template. TCRdb keeps only in-frame clones here, not all; method: immunoSEQ multiplex PCR. The sample yields about 5,900 clones, around three fifths seen once. The junction had 7 bases not matched to a gene; V was cut back by 5 bases and J by 5 bases. CDR1 and CDR2 from the germline V gene are MNHEY and SVGAGI. The CDR3 has 14 amino acids.

The sequenced sample was skin, obtained at approximately week 34, from a patient treated with tofacitinib. This chain connects TRBV6-5 to TRBJ2-5, with TRBD2 identical over 8 bases. The TCR sequence derives from a human donor with alopecia areata. CDR3 sequence (DNA): TGTGCCAGCAGTGAACTTGGCGGGGGGGAGACCCAGTACTTC. This encodes CASSELGGGETQYF.